These 14 T cell receptor beta chains were all obtained from the same sample, sequenced in a study of Graves' ophthalmopathy and Graves' hyperthyroidism. The sequenced template was RNA, covering the TCR beta CDR3 region. HTBI primers were employed in first-round RT-PCR, then a second-round multiplex PCR followed. TCRdb reprocessed the multiplex PCR reads with MiXCR, giving one entry per CDR3 protein. The profile covers 230,000 or so distinct CDR3 sequences, with around 45% appearing a single time and less than 60% taken by the ten largest. Sequenced material: peripheral blood. Receptors originate from an adult man with Graves' ophthalmopathy.

This chain joins TRBV7-9 and TRBJ1-4; D gene uncertain. The germline V gene encodes CDR1 SEHNR and CDR2 FQNEAQ (reference sequence). The CDR3 extends over 15 amino acids. V lost 4 bases and J lost 5, with 14 bases in between. The CDR3 protein is CASSSGPSANEKLFF. Here the CDR3 DNA reads TGTGCCAGCAGCTCCGGACCTTCCGCCAATGAAAAACTGTTTTTT.

This chain joins TRBV13 and TRBJ2-7; D not resolved. The CDR3 extends over 13 amino acids. V lost 2 bases to trimming and J lost 5 bases, with 10 bases between them. Germline CDR1 reads PRHDT; CDR2 reads FYEKMQ (reference sequence). CDR3 sequence reads: CASSLLGNNEQYF. The DNA of the CDR3 is TGTGCCAGCAGCTTATTGGGAAACAACGAGCAGTACTTC. Full variable domain (remainder filled in from reference TRBV13 and TRBJ2-7): AAGVIQSPRHLIKEKRETATLKCYPIPRHDTVYWYQQGPGQDPQFLISFYEKMQSDKGSIPDRFSAQQFSDYHSELNMSSLELGDSALYFCASSLLGNNEQYFGPGTRLTVT.

V gene TRBV10-3 combines with J gene TRBJ1-4, with D perhaps TRBD1 (6 bases). V was trimmed by 1 base and J by 6 bases, leaving 12 bases between them. CDR3 length equals 15 residues. Per germline, CDR1 ENHRY and CDR2 SYGVKD. The CDR3 sequence: CAISEFGGGHEKLFF. The CDR3 DNA is TGTGCCATCAGTGAGTTCGGAGGGGGTCATGAAAAACTGTTTTTT.

The J gene is TRBJ2-7, the V gene TRBV12-3 or TRBV12-4; D gene ambiguous. The V end lost 7 bases, the J end lost 0 bases, and 4 bases lay between the germline ends. The CDR3 has 11 amino acids. The CDR3 bases are TGTGCCAGCACCTTCTCCTACGAGCAGTACTTC. Translated, it gives CASTFSYEQYF.

The CDR3, as DNA: TGCAGCGTTTCACGGCAGCCGAACACCGGGGAGCTGTTTTTT. This translates into CSVSRQPNTGELFF. V gene TRBV29-1 combines with J gene TRBJ2-2; D not certain. The CDR3 extends over 14 amino acids. Trimming removed 5 bases at V and 0 bases at J, with 10 bases between. Germline assignment: CDR1 SQVTM and CDR2 ANQGSEA.

A few counts support this clonotype. The chain recombines TRBV19 with TRBJ1-6, with D uncertain. This CDR3 contains 16 residues. Germline CDR1 is LNHDA and CDR2 is SQIVND (reference sequence). Trimming cost V 3 bases and J 5 bases, with 14 bases left between them. The CDR3 DNA sequence: TGTGCCAGTAGTATTCGCGGGAGTACGGATAATTCACCCCTCCACTTT. As protein: CASSIRGSTDNSPLHF.

The chain has TRBV7-9 and TRBJ2-5, with 14 positions matching TRBD2. Per germline, CDR1 SEHNR and CDR2 FQNEAQ (reference sequence). The CDR3 extends over 18 amino acids. Trimming removed 5 bases from V and 2 bases from J; junction bases left unmatched: 10. The CDR3 loop is CASSRKTSGRVEQETQYF. The CDR3 DNA is TGTGCCAGCAGCCGCAAGACTAGCGGGAGGGTGGAGCAAGAGACCCAGTACTTC.

The chain links TRBV9 to TRBJ2-5; possibly TRBD2 for D (5 bases). V was trimmed by 3 bases and J by 1 base, leaving 7 bases between them. Germline V CDR1 and CDR2: SGDLS, YYNGEE. The CDR3 sequence is 13 residues long. CDR3 nucleotides: TGTGCCAGCAGCGGGAGGACCCAAGAGACCCAGTACTTC. Protein product: CASSGRTQETQYF.

The chain carries TRBV28 and TRBJ1-2; D may be TRBD1 (5 bases). The germline V and J ends were trimmed by 7 bases and 8 bases, with 14 bases remaining between them. The germline CDR1 and CDR2 sequences are MDHEN and SYDVKM. The CDR3 covers 12 residues. CDR3 residues: CASTTQGQGYTF. The CDR3 DNA reads TGTGCCAGCACCACTCAGGGTCAGGGCTACACCTTC.

The rearrangement links TRBV14 to TRBJ2-7; D gene ambiguous. V was pared by 1 base and J by 0 bases, with 10 bases between. From germline, CDR1 is SGHDN and CDR2 FVKESK. The CDR3 contains 15 residues. The CDR3 here is CASSQGLGGSYEQYF. CDR3 DNA sequence: TGTGCCAGCAGCCAAGGACTCGGCGGCTCCTACGAGCAGTACTTC.

Notes on this clonotype: Possible read error: a much larger clone is one base away. The chain carries TRBV25-1 and TRBJ1-4; D not resolved. Germline values: CDR1 MGHDK, CDR2 SYGVNS. Trimming left V 1 base short and J 7 bases short, with 7 bases between. This CDR3 has 13 amino acids. CDR3 sequence reads: CASSELKAEKLFF. As DNA, the CDR3 is TGTGCCAGCAGTGAATTAAAGGCTGAAAAACTGTTTTTT.

This sequence joins TRBV7-6 and TRBJ2-7; no clear D. CDR3 size: 12 residues. Germline V CDR1 and CDR2: SGHVS, FNYEAQ. Trimming removed 6 bases at V and 2 bases at J, with 8 bases between. The CDR3 DNA is TGTGCCAGCAGTTCCGCTGCCTACGAGCAGTACTTC. Translation gives CASSSAAYEQYF.

The V and J genes are TRBV12-3 or TRBV12-4 and TRBJ2-1, with a weak D call TRBD1 (6 bases). CDR3 length: 11 amino acids. The V gene lost 6 bases and the J gene lost 12 bases, with 12 bases spanning the gap. The CDR3 sequence: CASSPGVGQFF. CDR3 coding DNA: TGTGCCAGCAGCCCAGGGGTGGGGCAGTTCTTC.

The chain is built from TRBV5-4 and TRBJ2-2; D gene uncertain. There are 14 residues in the CDR3. Germline V lookup: CDR1 SGHNT, CDR2 YYREEE (reference sequence). V lost 4 bases to trimming and J lost 7 bases, with 14 bases between them. The CDR3 region is CASSRDWKDGELFF. In DNA form, the CDR3 reads TGTGCCAGCAGCCGTGACTGGAAGGACGGGGAGCTGTTTTTT.